The 2 T cell receptor beta chains reported below all come from one sample, sequenced in a study of T cell responses to AZD1222 COVID-19 vaccine. TCRdb's copy holds only in-frame clones and misses some; the assay was immunoSEQ multiplex PCR. The data show 100,000 to 150,000 clones, approximately 90% seen once. The input for sequencing was peripheral blood, taken on day 0 of AZD1222 vaccination. These receptors all stem from an adult in good health.

The V gene is TRBV30, the J gene TRBJ2-7, with TRBD2 as a possible D gene (6 bases). Germline CDR1 is GTSNPN and CDR2 is SVGIG (reference sequence). This CDR3 is 16 amino acids long. Trimming removed 1 base from V and 7 bases from J, with 23 bases in between. CDR3 sequence reads: CAWSAQVASARREQYF. In DNA, the CDR3 is TGTGCCTGGAGTGCGCAGGTGGCTAGCGCTCGGCGGGAGCAGTACTTC.

This clone was counted a single time. In nucleotides, the CDR3 is TGTGCCAGCAGCCCCGGAGGTTCCACTAATGAAAAACTGTTTTTT. Its protein product is CASSPGGSTNEKLFF. The V and J genes are TRBV7-9 and TRBJ1-4; D is unresolved. The V gene's germline CDR1 is SEHNR and CDR2 FQNEAQ (reference sequence). This CDR3 has 15 residues. Trimming removed 5 bases from V and 2 bases from J, with 12 bases in between.